Included here is one TCR beta chain sequence, with context. Trimming left V 10 bases short and J 4 bases short, with 16 bases between. Germline-derived CDR1 and CDR2 are PRHDT and FYEKMQ (reference sequence). CDR3 length: 13 residues. Sequenced by immunoSEQ multiplex PCR; TCRdb stores in-frame clones only, minus some. Altogether roughly 150,000 clones are present, around 75% being singletons, with the ten largest covering approximately 13%. This specimen belongs to a study of blood T cell repertoires in COVID-19. Overall study context: Sites across the United States, Italy and Spain contributed samples from acute and convalescent COVID-19.

The chain has TRBV13 and TRBJ1-1, with a weak D call TRBD1 (5 bases). Input material: peripheral blood. This TCR was recovered from an elderly woman with acute or convalescent COVID-19. The CDR3 DNA sequence: TGTGCCACCTGGGAGAGGGGAGGCACTGAAGCTTTCTTT. This gives the protein CATWERGGTEAFF.